This TCR beta chain was sequenced for a study of identical twins. Unique molecular identifiers were present on the cDNA, which also gained a universal primer site by template switching. Each CDR3 protein is one row after TCRdb ran MiXCR on the 5' RACE reads. The top ten clones hold 1.5% to 2% of a sample with about 890,000 distinct CDR3 sequences, 9% to 15% of them seen once. In this sample, this clonotype turned up a few times. V gave up 2 bases and J gave up 0 bases, with 10 bases separating them. The CDR3 consists of 15 residues. Looked up from germline, CDR1 is MNHEY and CDR2 is SMNVEV (reference sequence). These data were also reused for a study on yellow fever vaccine responses in identical twins.

The genes are TRBV27 and TRBJ1-2; D is ambiguous. The receptor comes from a woman in her late teens or twenties in good health. Input material: PBMCs. CDR3: CASSLTAFPNYGYTF. The CDR3 DNA is TGTGCCAGCAGTTTAACAGCTTTCCCTAACTATGGCTACACCTTC.